A selection of T cell receptor beta chains follows, all from one sample in a study of blood T cell repertoires in COVID-19. Sequenced by immunoSEQ multiplex PCR; TCRdb stores in-frame clones only, minus some. The sample includes some 70,000 clones, approximately 91% of them seen just once. The source material was peripheral blood. Every receptor here comes from a human donor with active COVID-19. The donor label of this sample is uncertain. Each CDR3 is given with its conserved first and last residue. The D gene is left open where the match is weak. Clone size is shown for a subset of rows, as once, few, many or a class of expanded clone.

15	TRBJ2-3	TRBD2	TRBV24-1	-	TGTGCCACCAGTGTCGCGGGGGACGCCACAGATACGCAGTATTTT	CATSVAGDATDTQYF
17	TRBJ2-3	TRBD2	TRBV16	-	TGTGCCAGCAGCCAATGGCGCAGCGGGAGGGCGACAGATACGCAGTATTTT	CASSQWRSGRATDTQYF
13	TRBJ2-1	TRBD2	TRBV12-3/TRBV12-4	-	TGTGCCAGCTGGACTAGCGGGAGCAATGAGCAGTTCTTC	CASWTSGSNEQFF
15	TRBJ2-7	TRBD1	TRBV18	-	TGTGCCAGCTCAGCCGGGACAGGGGGCACCGACGAGCAGTACTTC	CASSAGTGGTDEQYF
15	TRBJ2-7	-	TRBV24-1	-	TGTGCCACCAGTGATGGGGGGAGGGGGTCCTACGAGCAGTACTTC	CATSDGGRGSYEQYF
14	TRBJ2-7	-	TRBV9	-	TGTGCCAGCAGCGAGGCGGCCGTCGCCTACGAGCAGTACTTC	CASSEAAVAYEQYF
13	TRBJ2-3	TRBD2	TRBV2	-	TGTGCCAGCCCTAGCGGGAGCACAGATACGCAGTATTTT	CASPSGSTDTQYF
14	TRBJ2-7	-	TRBV7-2	-	TGTGCCAGCAGCTTAGATAGGAGATCCGGCGAGCAGTACTTC	CASSLDRRSGEQYF
12	TRBJ2-7	-	TRBV28	-	TGTGCCAGCAGTTGGGGGGGGGCCCAGGGGTACTTC	CASSWGGAQGYF
15	TRBJ2-1	TRBD2	TRBV2	-	TGTGCCAGCAGAGGACTAGCGGGAAGCTACAATGAGCAGTTCTTC	CASRGLAGSYNEQFF
15	TRBJ1-4	-	TRBV28	once	TGTGCCAGCATAGGATCAAGGGGATCTAATGAAAAACTGTTTTTT	CASIGSRGSNEKLFF
14	TRBJ1-3	-	TRBV5-4	-	TGTGCCAGCAGCTTCCGCGACTCTGGAAACACCATATATTTT	CASSFRDSGNTIYF
16	TRBJ1-5	-	TRBV19	-	TGTGCCAGTAGTTCCCACAGGGTGGGAAGCAATCAGCCCCAGCATTTT	CASSSHRVGSNQPQHF
16	TRBJ2-1	TRBD1	TRBV19	-	TGTGCCAGTAGCCAAAACCGGGACAGGGGGGACAATGAGCAGTTCTTC	CASSQNRDRGDNEQFF
15	TRBJ2-5	TRBD2	TRBV7-9	-	TGTGCCAGCAGCTCGCCGGGACTAGGGCAAGAGACCCAGTACTTC	CASSSPGLGQETQYF
17	TRBJ2-3	TRBD2	TRBV6-7	-	TGTGCCAGCAGCCTAACGACTAGCGGGAAGATCACAGATACGCAGTATTTT	CASSLTTSGKITDTQYF